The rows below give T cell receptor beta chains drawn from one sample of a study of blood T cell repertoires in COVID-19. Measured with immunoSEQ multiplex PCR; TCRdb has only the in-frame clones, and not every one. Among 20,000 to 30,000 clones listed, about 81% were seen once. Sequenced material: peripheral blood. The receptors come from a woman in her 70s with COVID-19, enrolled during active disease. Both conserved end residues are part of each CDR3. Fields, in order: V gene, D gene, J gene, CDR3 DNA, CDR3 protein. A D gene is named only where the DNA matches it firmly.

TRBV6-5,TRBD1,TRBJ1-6,TGTGCCAGCGAAACGGGACAGACATCACCCCTCCACTTT,CASETGQTSPLHF
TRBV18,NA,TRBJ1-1,TGTGCCAGCTCCCGGGCGGCGGGGCCCCCCCCGAACACTGAAGCTTTCTTT,CASSRAAGPPPNTEAFF
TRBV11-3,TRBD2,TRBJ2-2,TGTGCCAGCAGCTACGGACTAGCGGGGAACACCGGGGAGCTGTTTTTT,CASSYGLAGNTGELFF
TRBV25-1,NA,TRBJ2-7,TGTGCCAGCAGTGCCACCGGGAGTAATTACTTC,CASSATGSNYF
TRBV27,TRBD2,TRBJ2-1,TGTGCCAGCAGGGTTCGAGCGGGAGACTCCTACAATGAGCAGTTCTTC,CASRVRAGDSYNEQFF
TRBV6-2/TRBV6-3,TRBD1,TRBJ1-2,TGTGCCAGCCGTTTGGACAGGAGCTTTAACTATGGCTACACCTTC,CASRLDRSFNYGYTF
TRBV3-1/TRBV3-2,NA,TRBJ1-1,TGTGCCAGCAGCCAAGAGGGAAAGGGGTCTTCGAACACTGAAGCTTTCTTT,CASSQEGKGSSNTEAFF
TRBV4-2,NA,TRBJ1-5,TGTGCCAGCAGCCAGGAGTTGGGCAATCAGCCCCAGCATTTT,CASSQELGNQPQHF
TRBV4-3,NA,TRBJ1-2,TGCGCCAGCAGCCAAGATAGGGGGTCCCATGGCTACACCTTC,CASSQDRGSHGYTF
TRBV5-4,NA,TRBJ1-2,TGTGCCAGCAGCCGGGAAGTAGGGAGTCAAAACTATGGCTACACCTTC,CASSREVGSQNYGYTF